This T cell receptor beta chain was retrieved from a study of blood T cell repertoires in COVID-19. Background on the study: Acute-phase and convalescent COVID-19 samples originated in the United States, Italy and Spain. From T cells, B-cell-depleted T cells, or PBMCs came the material, which was cDNA or gDNA.

Assay: immunoSEQ multiplex PCR; the TCRdb copy retains only in-frame clones and omits some. Of about 120,000 clones listed, around nine tenths are singletons. This receptor was identified in a woman of 80 years or more with acute or convalescent COVID-19. The sample was peripheral blood.

In DNA, the CDR3 is TGTGCCAGCAGCTTCGGGACAGGGATGGACACCATATATTTT. Translation: CASSFGTGMDTIYF. The chain links TRBV5-4 to TRBJ1-3; 9 nucleotides line up with TRBD1. J lost 8 bases, V lost 2 bases, and 5 bases had no gene match. Germline lookup yields CDR1 SGHNT and CDR2 YYREEE (reference sequence). There are 14 residues in the CDR3.